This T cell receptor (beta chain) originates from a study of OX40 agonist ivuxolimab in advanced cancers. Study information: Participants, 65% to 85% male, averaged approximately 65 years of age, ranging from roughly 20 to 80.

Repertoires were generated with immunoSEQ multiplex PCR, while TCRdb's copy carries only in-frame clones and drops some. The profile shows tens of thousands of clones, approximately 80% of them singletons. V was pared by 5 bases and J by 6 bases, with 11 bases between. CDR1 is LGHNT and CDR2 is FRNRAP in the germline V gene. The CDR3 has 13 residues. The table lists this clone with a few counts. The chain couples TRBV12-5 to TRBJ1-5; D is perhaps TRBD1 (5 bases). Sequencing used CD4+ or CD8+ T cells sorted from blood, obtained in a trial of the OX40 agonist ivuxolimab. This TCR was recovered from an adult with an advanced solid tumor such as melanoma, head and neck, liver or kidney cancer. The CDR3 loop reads CASGDGRAQPQHF. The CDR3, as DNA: TGTGCTAGTGGTGATGGCAGGGCTCAGCCCCAGCATTTT. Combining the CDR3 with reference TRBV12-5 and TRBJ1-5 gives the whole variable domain DARVTQTPRHKVTEMGQEVTMRCQPILGHNTVFWYRQTMMQGLELLAYFRNRAPLDDSGMPKDRFSAEMPDATLATLKIQPSEPRDSAVYFCASGDGRAQPQHFGDGTRLSIL.